Listed here are 32 T cell receptor beta chains from one sample, sequenced in a study of blood T cell repertoires in COVID-19. The data were produced by immunoSEQ multiplex PCR, yet TCRdb's version contains in-frame clones alone and is incomplete. The sample carries 160,000 or so clones, about 92% recorded once. The sequenced sample consisted of peripheral blood. These receptors were collected from a woman aged 55-69 years with COVID-19, enrolled during active disease.

The chain joins TRBV7-9 to TRBJ1-2; 11 bases are a match to TRBD1. The CDR3 runs to 15 residues. With 5 bases clipped from V and 4 bases from J, the junction kept 6 bases outside the gene matches. Germline CDR1 SEHNR, CDR2 FQNEAQ (reference sequence). CDR3 bases: TGTGCCAGCAGCCTAAGGGACAGGGGGGTCTATGGCTACACCTTC. It encodes CASSLRDRGVYGYTF.

The genes are TRBV7-3 and TRBJ2-7; D is possibly TRBD1 (6 bases). The CDR3 is made up of 15 amino acids. Trimming took off 2 bases at V and 0 bases at J, with 11 bases between the two ends. Looked up from germline, CDR1 is SGHTA and CDR2 is FQGTGA. The CDR3 here is CASSLEQGPSYEQYF. The CDR3 nucleotides are TGTGCCAGCAGCTTAGAACAGGGACCCTCCTACGAGCAGTACTTC. Full variable domain (missing parts from reference TRBV7-3 and TRBJ2-7): GAGVSQTPSNKVTEKGKYVELRCDPISGHTALYWYRQSLGQGPEFLIYFQGTGAADDSGLPNDRFFAVRPEGSVSTLKIQRTERGDSAVYLCASSLEQGPSYEQYFGPGTRLTVT.

For the CDR3, the DNA is TGTGCCAGCAGCGGACAGGCTAACTATGGCTACACCTTC. This gives the protein CASSGQANYGYTF. The chain is built from TRBV7-9 and TRBJ1-2; the match to TRBD1 covers 7 bases. In germline, CDR1 is SEHNR, CDR2 FQNEAQ (reference sequence). CDR3 length equals 13 residues. J gave up 0 bases and V 5 bases, and 0 bases lay outside the gene matches.

This clone was found once. This chain links TRBV10-2 with TRBJ2-1; 7 bases line up with TRBD2. The CDR3 has 11 residues. V shed 4 bases and J 14 bases; nucleotides not matched to a gene: 5. The germline V gene encodes CDR1 WSHSY and CDR2 SAAADI. This CDR3 is CASSARDYEFF. CDR3 DNA: TGCGCCAGCAGTGCCCGGGACTATGAGTTCTTC.

The V call is TRBV19, the J call TRBJ1-6, with 8 bases fitting TRBD1. The V and J ends lost 4 bases and 1 base, in that order; junction bases with no gene match: 6. Germline V lookup: CDR1 LNHDA, CDR2 SQIVND (reference sequence). The CDR3 runs to 17 residues. The CDR3 reads CASSSTGGFSYNSPLHF. CDR3 coding DNA: TGTGCCAGTAGTAGCACAGGGGGATTTTCCTATAATTCACCCCTCCACTTT.

The chain is built from TRBV4-3 and TRBJ1-2; 8 bases agree with TRBD1. V was clipped by 0 bases and J by 8 bases; unmatched bases: 8. The CDR3 spans 15 residues. In germline, CDR1 is LGHNA, CDR2 YSLEER. In nucleotides, the CDR3 is TGCGCCAGCAGCCAAGACACTGGACAGGGCCGAGGCTACACCTTC. It specifies CASSQDTGQGRGYTF.

The chain has TRBV7-8 and TRBJ2-4; D perhaps matches TRBD1 (6 bases). This CDR3 spans 13 amino acids. V was cut by 1 base and J by 5 bases, with 6 bases left in between. Germline V gene lookup returns CDR1 SGHVS and CDR2 FQNEAQ. The CDR3 here is CASSLDRENIQYF. CDR3 sequence (DNA): TGTGCCAGCAGCTTAGACAGGGAAAACATTCAGTACTTC.

J is TRBJ2-1 and V is TRBV3-1 (or the pseudogene TRBV3-2), with a possible D match to TRBD2 (6 bases). Trimming removed 0 bases from V and 12 bases from J, with 9 bases in between. Germline loops: CDR1 LGHDT, CDR2 YNNKEL (reference sequence). The CDR3 has 12 residues. CDR3 nucleotide sequence: TGTGCCAGCAGCCAAGAGGTAGCGGCGCAGTTCTTC. Encoded protein: CASSQEVAAQFF.

This chain uses TRBV19 with TRBJ2-5; 10 nucleotides match TRBD1. The trim removed 3 bases at V and 1 base at J, leaving 11 bases unmatched. From germline, CDR1 is LNHDA and CDR2 SQIVND (reference sequence). The length of the CDR3 is 18 residues. CDR3: CASSILRSGQGGQETQYF. The CDR3 DNA sequence: TGTGCCAGTAGTATCCTGCGTTCAGGACAGGGGGGCCAAGAGACCCAGTACTTC.

The CDR3 loop is CASSMTGAYNSPLHF. CDR3 in DNA: TGTGCCAGCAGCATGACAGGAGCTTATAATTCACCCCTCCACTTT. The chain combines TRBV21-1 with TRBJ1-6; TRBD1 is the table's D call and was not checked against the DNA. TRBV21-1 corresponds to a pseudogene. This CDR3 comprises 15 residues.

V usage is TRBV5-6 and J usage is TRBJ1-2; D possibly corresponds to TRBD1 (6 bases). V lost 1 base to trimming and J lost 2 bases, with 6 bases between them. This CDR3 comprises 13 residues. In germline, CDR1 is SGHDT, CDR2 YYEEEE. CDR3 nucleotide sequence: TGTGCCAGCAGCTTGAGGGGGAACTATGGCTACACCTTC. Protein sequence: CASSLRGNYGYTF.

J is TRBJ1-4 and V is TRBV4-3; 8 bases map to TRBD1. The V and J ends lost 0 bases and 7 bases, in that order; junction bases with no gene match: 10. Germline V CDR1 and CDR2: LGHNA, YSLEER. There are 17 residues in the CDR3. This CDR3 reads CASSQDFRTGKFEKLFF. As DNA, the CDR3 is TGCGCCAGCAGCCAAGATTTTAGGACAGGGAAGTTTGAAAAACTGTTTTTT.

V usage is TRBV19 and J usage is TRBJ1-5; 11 bases agree with TRBD1. CDR1 is LNHDA and CDR2 is SQIVND in the germline V gene (reference sequence). The CDR3 is 14 residues long. The V and J ends lost 3 bases and 7 bases, in that order; junction bases with no gene match: 2. In DNA form, the CDR3 reads TGTGCCAGTAGTATGGGACAGGGGGGGCAGCCCCAGCATTTT. Amino acids: CASSMGQGGQPQHF.

The chain uses TRBV4-2 and TRBJ1-2, with D perhaps matching TRBD1 (6 bases). The V end lost 1 base, the J end lost 2 bases, and 8 bases lay between the germline ends. Per germline, CDR1 LGHNA and CDR2 YNFKEQ. The CDR3 loop spans 14 amino acids. The CDR3: CASSQADRNYGYTF. Written as DNA, the CDR3 is TGTGCCAGCAGCCAAGCTGACAGGAACTATGGCTACACCTTC.

The chain links TRBV5-1 to TRBJ2-1, with TRBD2 identical over 10 bases. CDR3 length: 16 residues. The junction had 3 bases not matched to a gene; V was cut back by 0 bases and J by 3 bases. CDR1 SGHRS and CDR2 YFSETQ come from the germline V gene. CDR3 protein: CASSLAVAGGYNEQFF. In DNA form, the CDR3 reads TGCGCCAGCAGCTTGGCCGTAGCGGGGGGCTACAATGAGCAGTTCTTC.

The chain carries TRBV19 and TRBJ2-7; 9 bases align to TRBD2. This CDR3 comprises 15 residues. In germline, CDR1 is LNHDA, CDR2 SQIVND (reference sequence). The J segment lost 4 bases and the V segment lost 4 bases, leaving 8 bases of the junction unmatched. CDR3 in amino acids: CASSTWALAGYEQYF. In DNA, the CDR3 is TGTGCCAGTAGTACGTGGGCCCTAGCGGGGTACGAGCAGTACTTC. The full variable domain, completed using reference TRBV19 and TRBJ2-7, is DGGITQSPKYLFRKEGQNVTLSCEQNLNHDAMYWYRQDPGQGLRLIYYSQIVNDFQKGDIAEGYSVSREKKESFPLTVTSAQKNPTAFYLCASSTWALAGYEQYFGPGTRLTVT.

The chain uses TRBV7-9 and TRBJ2-5; a weak D match, TRBD2 (5 bases). Germline assignment: CDR1 SEHNR and CDR2 FQNEAQ (reference sequence). The length of the CDR3 is 12 residues. V was shortened by 5 bases and J by 4 bases, with 8 bases between the two germline ends. The CDR3 is CASSKGAETQYF. Written as DNA, the CDR3 is TGTGCCAGCAGCAAGGGAGCAGAGACCCAGTACTTC. The full variable domain, in which reference TRBV7-9 and TRBJ2-5 provide the parts outside the CDR3, is DTGVSQNPRHKITKRGQNVTFRCDPISEHNRLYWYRQTLGQGPEFLTYFQNEAQLEKSRLLSDRFSAERPKGSFSTLEIQRTEQGDSAMYLCASSKGAETQYFGPGTRLLVL.

The V and J genes are TRBV5-1 and TRBJ2-2, with D possibly being TRBD2 (6 bases). CDR1 SGHRS and CDR2 YFSETQ come from the germline V gene. CDR3 length equals 17 residues. V dropped 6 bases and J dropped 3 bases, with 21 bases sitting between them. The CDR3 reads CASIPRGGVGDTGELFF. The DNA for the CDR3 is TGCGCCAGCATCCCGCGGGGCGGGGTCGGGGACACCGGGGAGCTGTTTTTT. The full variable domain, its missing parts supplied by reference TRBV5-1 and TRBJ2-2, is KAGVTQTPRYLIKTRGQQVTLSCSPISGHRSVSWYQQTPGQGLQFLFEYFSETQRNKGNFPGRFSGRQFSNSRSEMNVSTLELGDSALYLCASIPRGGVGDTGELFFGEGSRLTVL.

J is TRBJ1-1 and V is TRBV7-2; D gene ambiguous. Germline V gives CDR1 SGHTA, CDR2 FQGNSA. Deletions cut 3 bases from V and 0 bases from J, with 8 bases between. The CDR3 is 14 residues long. This CDR3 reads CASSFGMLNTEAFF. CDR3 sequence (DNA): TGTGCCAGCAGCTTTGGCATGTTGAACACTGAAGCTTTCTTT. The full variable domain, with the rest looked up from reference TRBV7-2 and TRBJ1-1, is GAGVSQSPSNKVTEKGKDVELRCDPISGHTALYWYRQSLGQGLEFLIYFQGNSAPDKSGLPSDRFSAERTGGSVSTLTIQRTQQEDSAVYLCASSFGMLNTEAFFGQGTRLTVV.

V gene TRBV9 combines with J gene TRBJ1-1; TRBD1 matches 11 bases. The ends lost 3 bases at V and 5 bases at J; junction bases unmatched: 6. The CDR3 contains 15 residues. Germline V gene sequence: CDR1 SGDLS, CDR2 YYNGEE. CDR3 region: CASSGGTGGKTEAFF. DNA of the CDR3: TGTGCCAGCAGCGGTGGGACAGGGGGAAAAACTGAAGCTTTCTTT.

This clone was counted once. The gene calls are TRBV11-1 and TRBJ1-4, with unresolved D. The length of the CDR3 is 13 residues. Trimming took off 3 bases at V and 5 bases at J, with 7 bases between the two ends. CDR1 is SGHAT, CDR2 FQDESV, per germline (reference sequence). The CDR3 DNA is TGTGCCAGCAGCTTGGGCAGGAATGAAAAACTGTTTTTT. It translates to CASSLGRNEKLFF.

The chain combines TRBV19 with TRBJ2-2; D remains unclear. Between the trimmed V and J ends, which lost 3 bases and 7 bases, there was a span of 15 bases. CDR3 length equals 15 residues. The germline V gene encodes CDR1 LNHDA and CDR2 SQIVND (reference sequence). CDR3 DNA: TGTGCCAGTAGTATCTACCCAAAACCGGGCGGGGAGCTGTTTTTT. Its protein is CASSIYPKPGGELFF.

J is TRBJ1-1 and V is TRBV4-1; D remains unclear. The CDR3 spans 13 residues. Germline assignment: CDR1 MGHRA and CDR2 YSYEKL. V dropped 2 bases and J dropped 4 bases, with 8 bases sitting between them. CDR3 bases: TGCGCCAGCAGCCAACCTGGGCCCACTGAAGCTTTCTTT. It encodes CASSQPGPTEAFF.

In its sample, this clone was seen once. The chain combines TRBV6-1 with TRBJ1-5, with D uncertain. The V and J ends lost 2 bases and 7 bases respectively, with 6 bases between them. This CDR3 region has 12 residues. Germline CDR1 is MNHNS and CDR2 is SASEGT. The chain's CDR3 is CASSELVQPQHF. CDR3 sequence (DNA): TGTGCCAGCAGTGAACTAGTACAGCCCCAGCATTTT.

V usage is TRBV19 and J usage is TRBJ1-4; 7 bases are a match to TRBD1. Germline values: CDR1 LNHDA, CDR2 SQIVND (reference sequence). The CDR3 consists of 14 residues. The V gene end was trimmed by 5 bases and the J gene end by 7 bases; junction bases not matched to a gene: 7. For the CDR3, the DNA is TGTGCCAGTAGTTTCTACGGACAGGCTGAAAAACTGTTTTTT. Translating it yields CASSFYGQAEKLFF.

V gene TRBV4-2 combines with J gene TRBJ1-4, with D possibly TRBD1 on 5 matching bases. V gave up 0 bases and J gave up 5 bases, with 10 bases separating them. CDR3 length equals 15 residues. The germline gives CDR1 LGHNA, CDR2 YNFKEQ. CDR3 sequence: CASSQEPGPNEKLFF. In DNA, the CDR3 is TGTGCCAGCAGCCAAGAACCAGGGCCAAATGAAAAACTGTTTTTT.

The chain links TRBV5-4 to TRBJ2-5, with 9 bases identical to TRBD2. The CDR3 is 14 residues long. Germline V lookup: CDR1 SGHNT, CDR2 YYREEE (reference sequence). V was pared by 4 bases and J by 4 bases, with 5 bases of the junction left unmatched. The CDR3: CASSPRTSVETQYF. The CDR3 DNA reads as TGTGCCAGCAGCCCCAGGACTAGCGTAGAGACCCAGTACTTC.

The rearrangement uses TRBV6-2 or TRBV6-3 and TRBJ1-5; a weak D match, TRBD1 (6 bases). Per the germline V gene, CDR1 is MNHEY and CDR2 is SVGEGT. This CDR3 is built from 15 residues. The V gene lost 2 bases and the J gene lost 4 bases, with 12 bases spanning the gap. In DNA, the CDR3 is TGTGCCAGCAGTTACGGGGGGGGGCTGAATCAGCCCCAGCATTTT. Translating it yields CASSYGGGLNQPQHF.

V and J are TRBV19 and TRBJ2-5; TRBD2 aligns across 11 bases. The V gene end was trimmed by 6 bases and the J gene end by 2 bases; junction bases not matched to a gene: 11. The CDR3 contains 17 residues. The germline V gene has CDR1 LNHDA and CDR2 SQIVND (reference sequence). CDR3 in amino acids: CASSNYTSGGTQETQYF. The DNA of the CDR3 is TGTGCCAGTAGCAACTACACTAGCGGGGGTACTCAAGAGACCCAGTACTTC.

The V call is TRBV5-1, the J call TRBJ2-5, with D perhaps matching TRBD1 (5 bases). CDR3 size: 13 residues. Germline V gene data show CDR1 as SGHRS and CDR2 as YFSETQ. V gave up 6 bases and J gave up 5 bases, with 14 bases separating them. CDR3 residues: CASMAGMAETQYF. The CDR3, as DNA: TGCGCCAGCATGGCAGGGATGGCGGAGACCCAGTACTTC.

CDR3 protein: CASSEAISGNTIYF. The CDR3 nucleotides read TGTGCCAGCAGCGAGGCTATCTCTGGAAACACCATATATTTT. The rearrangement joins TRBV28 to TRBJ1-3; no clear D gene. The germline CDR1 and CDR2 sequences are MDHEN and SYDVKM. With 6 bases removed from V and 0 bases from J, the gap between germline ends came to 9 bases. The CDR3 consists of 14 residues.

V usage is TRBV29-1 and J usage is TRBJ1-1; no clear D gene. The germline V gene encodes CDR1 SQVTM and CDR2 ANQGSEA. V dropped 5 bases and J dropped 1 base, with 8 bases sitting between them. The CDR3 consists of 12 residues. The CDR3 here is CSVSGGNTEAFF. CDR3 bases: TGCAGCGTTAGCGGAGGGAACACTGAAGCTTTCTTT.